This TCR beta chain emerged from a study of blood T cell repertoires in COVID-19 (TCRdb year 2020). Regarding the study in general: Samples from collaborators originated in the United States, Italy and Spain and spanned both the acute and convalescent phases of COVID-19. The material from the prospective study consisted of cDNA or gDNA derived from T cells, B-cell-depleted T cells, or PBMCs. Deeply sampled blood TCRbeta repertoires from subjects exposed to, actively infected with, or recovered from COVID-19 were included in the dataset. A freely available public database, intended as a resource for researchers studying the immune response to SARS-CoV-2, is where the repertoires were released. The samples were drawn from two sources: the first 160 participants of the ongoing ImmuneRACE study, and 950 to 1,500 subjects contributed by 6 global collaborators. Nearly every sample came with metadata listing a de-identified subject ID, COVID-19 status, age in years and sex. Where available, HLA class I and class II types were taken from metadata supplied by the sample provider and were not determined by assay-based typing. Broader findings and caveats from the paper: The quantity of clinical and demographic metadata differed by source and by participant and was supplied without curation.

TCRbeta CDR3 regions were amplified from genomic DNA by means of the immunoSEQ Assay, a bias-controlled multiplex PCR. From the authors' description of their analysis: The number of nucleated cells in each sample was estimated by amplification of reference gene primers within the assay. Sequence reads were collapsed and filtered to measure the absolute abundance of every unique TCRbeta CDR3 rearrangement. Productive Simpson clonality was computed per sample as the square root of Simpson's diversity index over productive rearrangements. TCRdb carries this immuneACCESS record with in-frame sequences only. Its versions omit some clonotypes, under half of them owing to an unresolved V gene in the studies checked, with the rest unexplained. Clone size and the V and J calls come from that table; the DNA yielded D and trimming. Recorded for this sample are under 250,000 clones; more than 70% of them occurred a single time. The top ten hold 2.5% to 3% of the sample.

Collaborating institutions collected whole blood in K2EDTA tubes following their own protocols. For TCRbeta analysis, collaborators shipped samples as frozen whole blood, isolated PBMCs, or DNA extracted from either of those sample types. Comment on this clone: Its antigen is currently not known. Qualities for individual bases were not recorded, and no much larger clone is one base off.

The specimen was peripheral blood. The clonotype originates from a woman aged 55-69 years with acute or convalescent COVID-19.

The nucleotides read TGTGCCAGCAGCTTAGTCACTAGGTCCTCTGGGGCCAACGTCCTGACTTTC. Protein translation: CASSLVTRSSGANVLTF. The receptor chain draws on TRBV7-2 and TRBJ2-6; the D gene is perhaps TRBD2, from 5 matching bases. Relative to germline, V is 1 base shorter and J is 0 bases shorter, with 10 bases between their ends. CDR1 and CDR2 are read off the germline V gene as SGHTA and FQGNSA. The CDR3 runs 17 amino acids, cysteine and phenylalanine included. Just CDR3 DNA is preserved here, 51 bases in frame from base 1.